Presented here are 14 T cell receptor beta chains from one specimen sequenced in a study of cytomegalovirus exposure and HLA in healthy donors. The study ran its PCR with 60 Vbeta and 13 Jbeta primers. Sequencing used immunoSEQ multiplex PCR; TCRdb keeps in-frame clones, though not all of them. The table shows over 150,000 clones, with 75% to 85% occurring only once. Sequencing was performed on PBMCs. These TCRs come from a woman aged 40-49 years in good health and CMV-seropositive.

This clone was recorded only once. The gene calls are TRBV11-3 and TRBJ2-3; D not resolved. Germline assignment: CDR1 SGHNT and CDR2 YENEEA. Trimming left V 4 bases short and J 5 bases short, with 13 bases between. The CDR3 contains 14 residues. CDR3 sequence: CASSSDGTVDTQYF. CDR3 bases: TGTGCCAGCAGCTCCGACGGAACAGTAGATACGCAGTATTTT.

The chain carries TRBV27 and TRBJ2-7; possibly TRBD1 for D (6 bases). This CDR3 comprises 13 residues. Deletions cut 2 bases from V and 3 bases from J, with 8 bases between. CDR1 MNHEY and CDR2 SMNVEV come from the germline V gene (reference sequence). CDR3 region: CASSLRGNYEQYF. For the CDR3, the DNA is TGTGCCAGCAGTTTAAGGGGGAACTACGAGCAGTACTTC.

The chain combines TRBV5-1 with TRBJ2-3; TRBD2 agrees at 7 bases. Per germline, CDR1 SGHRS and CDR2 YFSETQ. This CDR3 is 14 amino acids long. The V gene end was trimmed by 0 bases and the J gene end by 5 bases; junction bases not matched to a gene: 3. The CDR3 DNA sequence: TGCGCCAGCAGCTTGGGTTTAGCGGGAGATACGCAGTATTTT. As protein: CASSLGLAGDTQYF.

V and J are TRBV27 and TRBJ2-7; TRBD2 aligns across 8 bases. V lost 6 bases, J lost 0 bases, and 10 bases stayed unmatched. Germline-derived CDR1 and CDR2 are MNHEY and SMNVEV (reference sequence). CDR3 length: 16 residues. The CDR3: CASRFSASGSSYEQYF. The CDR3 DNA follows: TGTGCCAGCAGATTTTCCGCTAGCGGGTCCTCCTACGAGCAGTACTTC.

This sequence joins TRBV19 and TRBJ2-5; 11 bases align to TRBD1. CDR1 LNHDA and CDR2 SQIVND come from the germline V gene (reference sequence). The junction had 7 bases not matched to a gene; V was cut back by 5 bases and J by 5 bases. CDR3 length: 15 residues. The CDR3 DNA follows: TGTGCCAGTAGTCCTAGGACAGGGGGCATCGAGACCCAGTACTTC. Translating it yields CASSPRTGGIETQYF.

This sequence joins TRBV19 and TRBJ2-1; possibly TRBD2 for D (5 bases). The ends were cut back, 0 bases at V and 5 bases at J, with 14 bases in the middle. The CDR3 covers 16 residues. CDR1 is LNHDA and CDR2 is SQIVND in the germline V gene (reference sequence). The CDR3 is CASSIDGGFGNNEQFF. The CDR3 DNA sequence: TGTGCCAGTAGTATAGATGGCGGTTTCGGGAACAATGAGCAGTTCTTC. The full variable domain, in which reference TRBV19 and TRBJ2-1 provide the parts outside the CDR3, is DGGITQSPKYLFRKEGQNVTLSCEQNLNHDAMYWYRQDPGQGLRLIYYSQIVNDFQKGDIAEGYSVSREKKESFPLTVTSAQKNPTAFYLCASSIDGGFGNNEQFFGPGTRLTVL.

CDR3 sequence: CASSKRQGASDTEAFF. DNA of the CDR3: TGTGCCAGTAGTAAACGACAGGGGGCGTCGGACACTGAAGCTTTCTTT. This chain connects TRBV19 to TRBJ1-1; 10 bases line up with TRBD1. The junction had 8 bases not matched to a gene; V was cut back by 4 bases and J by 3 bases. The CDR3 has 16 amino acids. The germline V gene has CDR1 LNHDA and CDR2 SQIVND (reference sequence).

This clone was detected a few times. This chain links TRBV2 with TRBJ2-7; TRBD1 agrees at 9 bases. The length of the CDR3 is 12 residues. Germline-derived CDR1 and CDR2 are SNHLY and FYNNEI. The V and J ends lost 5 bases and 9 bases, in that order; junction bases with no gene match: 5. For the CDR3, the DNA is TGTGCCAGCAGTTTACAACAGGGGGCGCAGTACTTC. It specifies CASSLQQGAQYF.

CDR3 sequence: CASSFTSGNYEQYF. The CDR3 DNA reads as TGCGCCAGCAGCTTTACTAGCGGAAACTACGAGCAGTACTTC. The chain employs TRBV5-1 and TRBJ2-7, with 8 bases lining up with TRBD2. Germline assignment: CDR1 SGHRS and CDR2 YFSETQ. CDR3 length equals 14 residues. V dropped 2 bases and J dropped 3; count of bases not matched to a gene: 4.

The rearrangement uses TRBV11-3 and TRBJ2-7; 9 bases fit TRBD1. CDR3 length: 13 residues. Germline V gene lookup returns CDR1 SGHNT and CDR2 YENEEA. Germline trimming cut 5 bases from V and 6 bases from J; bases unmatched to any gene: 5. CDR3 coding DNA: TGTGCCAGCAGCGCCGGGACAGGGACCGAGCAGTACTTC. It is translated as CASSAGTGTEQYF.

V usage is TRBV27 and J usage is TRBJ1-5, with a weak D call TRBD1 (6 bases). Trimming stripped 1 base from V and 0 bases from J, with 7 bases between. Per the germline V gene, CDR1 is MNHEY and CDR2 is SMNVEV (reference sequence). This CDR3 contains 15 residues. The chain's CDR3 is CASSLYRDSNQPQHF. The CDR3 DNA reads TGTGCCAGCAGTTTATACAGGGATAGCAATCAGCCCCAGCATTTT.

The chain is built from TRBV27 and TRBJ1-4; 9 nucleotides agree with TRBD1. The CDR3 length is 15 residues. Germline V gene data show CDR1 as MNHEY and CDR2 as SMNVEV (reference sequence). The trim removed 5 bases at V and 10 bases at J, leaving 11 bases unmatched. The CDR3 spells CASSLRQGGLGKLFF. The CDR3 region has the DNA TGTGCCAGCAGTCTCCGACAGGGGGGGTTGGGAAAACTGTTTTTT.

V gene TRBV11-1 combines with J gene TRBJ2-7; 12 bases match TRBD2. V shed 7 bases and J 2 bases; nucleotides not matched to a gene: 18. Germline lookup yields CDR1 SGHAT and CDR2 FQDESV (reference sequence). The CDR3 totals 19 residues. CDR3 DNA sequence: TGTGCCAGCACCCTTAGGGGAGGGACTAGCGGGTTCCACCCCTACGAGCAGTACTTC. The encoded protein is CASTLRGGTSGFHPYEQYF.

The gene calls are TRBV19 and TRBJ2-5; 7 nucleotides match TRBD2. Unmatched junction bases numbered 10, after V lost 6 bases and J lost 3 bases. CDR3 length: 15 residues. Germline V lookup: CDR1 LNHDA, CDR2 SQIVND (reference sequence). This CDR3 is CASRRLARVKETQYF. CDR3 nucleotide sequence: TGTGCCAGTAGGAGACTAGCCCGGGTCAAAGAGACCCAGTACTTC.